This T cell receptor (beta chain) was recovered during a study of human T cells and chemical hapten exposure. General study results and limits: The formation of large CDR3 similarity clusters by expanded TCRs significantly exceeded that of controls. The count of PT1 expanded TCRs correlated positively with patch test score.

This clonotype was seen a handful of times. Its target is not known. Indicated time point: patch test 2, 6 weeks after DPC sensitization. Indicated treatment: therapeutic diphenylcyclopropenone sensitization with weekly scalp DPC. Before extraction, the whole blood was not fractionated, and total RNA was taken from it. V lost 4 bases, J lost 8 bases, and 8 bases stayed unmatched. This CDR3 has 15 residues. Germline loops: CDR1 SGHTA, CDR2 FQGNSA. One entry per CDR3 protein, called by TCRdb with MiXCR from the RACE reads. Among approximately 120,000 distinct CDR3 sequences listed, about a tenth were seen once.

J is TRBJ1-6 and V is TRBV7-2; 7 bases are shared with TRBD1. The starting material was whole blood, obtained in connection with sensitization to the hapten diphenylcyclopropenone (DPC). The receptor comes from a woman aged 35 to 49 with alopecia areata. Some clones in this sample may be carry-over from other donors' samples. CDR3 protein: CASSWTGQRHSPLHF. The CDR3, as DNA: TGTGCCAGCAGCTGGACAGGCCAGAGGCATTCACCCCTCCACTTT.